One TCR beta chain is described in this entry. As processed by the authors: Amplified reference gene primers provided the basis for estimating nucleated cell counts. Data came from immunoSEQ multiplex PCR; TCRdb stores just in-frame clones and leaves some out. The D gene and trimming were derived from the DNA, and the V and J assignments and clone size from that table. The repertoire has 140,000 to 150,000 clones, approximately 80% of them found once; the top ten carry 1.9%. The data derive from a study of blood T cell repertoires in COVID-19. Study-level information: There were acute and convalescent COVID-19 samples, and they came from the United States, Italy and Spain. T cells, B-cell-depleted T cells, or PBMCs provided the cDNA or gDNA that served as material.

Germline CDR1 reads MGHRA; CDR2 reads YSYEKL. Trimming cost V 4 bases and J 7 bases, with 18 bases left between them. The length of the CDR3 is 15 residues. Input material: peripheral blood. This chain joins TRBV4-1 and TRBJ2-3; D is uncertain. This receptor was obtained from a woman in her fifties or sixties with acute or convalescent COVID-19. The CDR3 protein is CASSPPYGDGYTQYF. In DNA form, the CDR3 reads TGCGCCAGCAGCCCCCCATACGGAGACGGATATACGCAGTATTTT.